The source of this TCR beta chain is a study of cytomegalovirus exposure and HLA in healthy donors. Study findings and constraints: Indistinguishable V segments, including TRBV6-2 and TRBV6-3, were excluded. Being productive about 87% or about 30% of the time was typical of most TCR beta V segments in an earlier analysis.

Trimming took 3 bases from V and 3 from J, leaving 9 bases between them. The CDR3 consists of 13 residues. Per germline, CDR1 MNHNS and CDR2 SASEGT. In the case of this clone: Its antigen is not known.

This PCR relied on a set of 60 Vbeta primers and 13 Jbeta primers. Here immunoSEQ multiplex PCR was the method, and the copy in TCRdb shows in-frame clones only, minus some. The sample includes around 150,000 clones, around 63% seen only once; the top ten take approximately 1.6%. The rearrangement uses TRBV6-1 and TRBJ2-7, with a weak D call TRBD2 (5 bases). The receptor's source is a human donor in good health. The sample was PBMCs. Here the CDR3 DNA reads TGTGCCAGCAGTGACTTAGCGCTCTACGAGCAGTACTTC. Amino acids: CASSDLALYEQYF.